The entry that follows covers one T cell receptor (beta chain) sequence. What it binds is not known. Using genomic DNA as the template, TCR beta VDJ and CDR3 profiling was carried out. In TCRdb, the reads were re-called with MiXCR into one record per CDR3 protein. The repertoire consists of hundreds of thousands of distinct CDR3 sequences, with 55% to 70% occurring once and the leading ten covering under 5%. The length of the CDR3 is 14 residues. Looked up from germline, CDR1 is DFQATT and CDR2 is SNEGSKA (reference sequence). Germline trimming cut 2 bases from V and 3 bases from J; bases unmatched to any gene: 7. The data are from a study of CD8+CD57+ T cells in acquired aplastic anemia. Study context: Mean yield of DNA from sorted CD4+ and CD8+ cells was roughly 3.4 ug.

Regarding the study as a whole: Patients and controls had CD8+ Simpson's diversity values that were not significantly distinct.

This sequence was found in a human donor in good health, serving as a control. Sequencing used sorted CD4+, CD8+, or CD8+CD57+ T cells (not recorded which) from PBMCs. The chain couples TRBV20-1 to TRBJ2-7; TRBD1 aligns across 7 bases. CDR3 sequence (DNA): TGCAGTGCTAGATCCGACAGGGATAACTACGAGCAGTACTTC. Protein sequence: CSARSDRDNYEQYF.